This TCR beta chain was sequenced for a study of human T cells and chemical hapten exposure (dated by TCRdb to the early 2020s). About the investigation overall: For sensitization, 2% DPC in acetone was applied to a roughly 2 cm by roughly 2 cm area of upper inner arm skin. Throughout the approximately 23-week study period, patients were also given weekly therapeutic DPC doses on the scalp. Patch testing on the upper back used Finn chambers containing 0.01% DPC, with scoring done after 6 days according to International Contact Dermatitis Research Group standards. The patient cohort, mostly female, included alopecia areata with under or over 50% scalp involvement, alopecia totalis and alopecia universalis. Libraries were pooled for sequencing, and per-sample TCR yields varied mainly because of small differences in library volumes within the pool. Peripheral blood TCR repertoire changes were tracked in vivo in alopecia patients during primary and secondary sensitization to the hapten diphenylcyclopropenone (DPC). Blood samples were taken from patients before sensitization (week 0) and then at 2, 6 and about 24 weeks after DPC sensitization. Blood for TCR sequencing was provided by twenty-nine alopecia patients at one to four time points (pre-sensitization, 2, 6 and 24 weeks). The research as a whole found: DPC sensitization did not change how many TCRs were above 1 in 1000 frequency, and no evidence was found of alterations in global repertoire structure. After repeated subsampling, the strength of the expansion versus patch-test correlation and the threshold at which it became significant changed. All patients had alopecia, a presumed autoimmune disease, so their immune response might differ from that of healthy individuals. Patch test score correlated positively with the number of PT1 expanded TCRs, reaching significance at thresholds 8, 16 and 32 but not at 4. Significantly more large CDR3 similarity clusters were formed by expanded TCRs than by pre-sensitization or healthy control sets, consistent with antigen-driven responses.

Concerning this clonotype itself: Its antigen target is currently unknown. One base away there is no much larger clone; base qualities are not given.

The CDR3 sequence holds 16 residues, the cysteine and phenylalanine included. Kept here is only the CDR3 DNA, which spans 48 bases and is read in frame from base 1. V and J are truncated by 1 base and 7 bases respectively, leaving an intervening sequence of 14 bases. The germline V gene (reference sequence) sets CDR1 to SEHNR and CDR2 to FQNEAQ. This specimen's time point label, per the study, means: patch test 1, 2 weeks after DPC sensitization. The treatment or condition label, read with the paper, signifies: therapeutic diphenylcyclopropenone sensitization with weekly scalp DPC. At every patch-test visit, the blood draw took place before the patch test was put on. Patients were considered eligible if aged 18 to 70, diagnosed with alopecia and deemed suitable for DPC therapy, and patients were excluded if pregnant. Total RNA was extracted from unfractionated whole blood collected in Tempus Blood RNA tubes.

The library came from RACE. Reads for this sample came from a NextSeq 500. During library preparation, unique molecular identifiers were attached to individual cDNA molecules so that TCRs could be counted quantitatively and reproducibly. For every blood RNA sample, sequencing covered both the TCR alpha and TCR beta chains. For the original study's pipeline: Samples had a median of roughly 99,000 TCRs, with a range from about 23,224 to 690,600. The Decombinator software suite was used to annotate the V, J and CDR3 of the TCR reads. For PS versus PT1 abundance plots, all samples were subsampled to the same number of TCRs (28,000). TCRs were defined as expanded if absent before sensitization and observed at least eight times at the 2-week time point. TCRdb cleaned the public reads at Q25 with fastp, built clones with MiXCR and kept in-frame beta chains. Entries that share a CDR3 protein sequence are merged under the most common genes and DNA. The V and J calls follow TCRdb's processing rather than the paper's. The sample table records 79,000 or so distinct CDR3 sequences; 10% of these occur just once. The ten largest clones take up around 1.5% of the sample.

The V and J segments used are TRBV7-9 and TRBJ1-6, with the D gene too uncertain to name. This sequence was found in a woman between 50 and 59 years old with alopecia areata. Some clones in this sample may be carry-over from other donors' samples. The sequenced sample was whole blood, obtained in connection with sensitization to the hapten diphenylcyclopropenone (DPC). The CDR3 corresponds to CASSLVGPVANSPLHF. In nucleotides, the sequence is TGTGCCAGCAGCTTAGTGGGTCCAGTGGCCAATTCACCCCTCCACTTT.